A single sample gave rise to the 24 T cell receptor beta chains below, sequenced in a study of cytomegalovirus exposure and HLA in healthy donors. The PCR contained 60 Vbeta and 13 Jbeta primers. The assay was immunoSEQ multiplex PCR, and TCRdb's table has in-frame clones only and misses some. The data show more than 200,000 clones, about 79% seen once. Sequenced sample: PBMCs. These receptors were taken from a male donor in good health and CMV-seronegative.

The J gene is TRBJ1-5, the V gene TRBV30, with D maybe TRBD1 (6 bases). The V gene lost 0 bases and the J gene lost 4 bases, with 13 bases spanning the gap. The CDR3 covers 15 residues. Germline CDR1 reads GTSNPN; CDR2 reads SVGIG (reference sequence). DNA of the CDR3: TGTGCCTGGAGTGTTGGGGGGGCGGGTAATCAGCCCCAGCATTTT. It codes for CAWSVGGAGNQPQHF. The complete variable domain, with remaining parts taken from reference TRBV30 and TRBJ1-5, reads SQTIHQWPATLVQPVGSPLSLECTVEGTSNPNLYWYRQAAGRGLQLLFYSVGIGQISSEVPQNLSASRPQDRQFILSSKKLLLSDSGFYLCAWSVGGAGNQPQHFGDGTRLSIL.

The rearrangement joins TRBV29-1 to TRBJ1-2, with 7 nucleotides matching TRBD1. The trim removed 4 bases at V and 2 bases at J, leaving 7 bases unmatched. CDR3 length: 14 residues. Germline V CDR1 and CDR2: SQVTM, ANQGSEA. The CDR3 here is CSVGGRGVNYGYTF. The CDR3 nucleotides are TGCAGCGTTGGCGGCAGGGGGGTAAACTATGGCTACACCTTC.

This clone was recorded a few times. This chain uses TRBV5-1 with TRBJ1-5, with 7 bases aligning to TRBD1. The CDR3 is 15 residues long. Trimming at V came to 2 bases and at J to 0 bases, leaving 2 bases not matched to a gene. Germline CDR1 is SGHRS and CDR2 is YFSETQ. The CDR3 protein is CASSLTGVSNQPQHF. For the CDR3, the DNA is TGCGCCAGCAGCTTAACAGGGGTTAGCAATCAGCCCCAGCATTTT.

The chain links TRBV7-6 to TRBJ1-4, with a weak D call TRBD1 (5 bases). The CDR3 is made up of 16 amino acids. Germline V gene sequence: CDR1 SGHVS, CDR2 FNYEAQ. Trimming pared 2 bases from V and 5 bases from J, leaving 15 bases between. The CDR3, as DNA: TGTGCCAGCAGCTTATGGGGGGACGGCCGAAATGAAAAACTGTTTTTT. Amino acids: CASSLWGDGRNEKLFF.

The V gene is TRBV29-1, the J gene TRBJ2-1, with D hard to call. Germline CDR1 is SQVTM and CDR2 is ANQGSEA. Trimming took 4 bases from V and 6 from J, leaving 10 bases between them. The CDR3 is 12 amino acids. The CDR3 here is CSVGRLGNEQFF. CDR3 DNA: TGCAGCGTTGGGCGACTTGGCAATGAGCAGTTCTTC.

The V and J genes are TRBV7-2 and TRBJ1-5; D unclear. Looked up from germline, CDR1 is SGHTA and CDR2 is FQGNSA. The CDR3 runs 15 residues. V lost 1 base to trimming and J lost 2 bases, with 9 bases between them. The CDR3 coding sequence is TGTGCCAGCAGCTTAGTCGGCACAGGCAATCAGCCCCAGCATTTT. It translates to CASSLVGTGNQPQHF.

The V and J genes are TRBV4-3 and TRBJ2-7; the match to TRBD1 covers 10 bases. The CDR3 totals 16 residues. Germline assignment: CDR1 LGHNA and CDR2 YSLEER. V was pared by 5 bases and J by 6 bases, with 13 bases of the junction left unmatched. The CDR3 sequence: CASSLLSGTGAGEQYF. The CDR3 region has the DNA TGCGCCAGCAGCTTACTCTCCGGGACAGGGGCCGGCGAGCAGTACTTC.

The rearrangement joins TRBV4-3 to TRBJ2-7; 7 bases agree with TRBD1. The CDR3 is 13 amino acids. The J segment lost 3 bases and the V segment lost 4 bases, leaving 3 bases of the junction unmatched. Germline CDR1 and CDR2: LGHNA and YSLEER. The CDR3, as DNA: TGCGCCAGCAGCCGGGACAGATTCTACGAGCAGTACTTC. Its translation: CASSRDRFYEQYF.

The genes are TRBV5-1 and TRBJ2-2, with D possibly TRBD1 on 6 matching bases. This CDR3 spans 15 amino acids. With 4 bases removed from V and 1 base from J, the gap between germline ends came to 11 bases. Germline CDR1 is SGHRS and CDR2 is YFSETQ. The CDR3 DNA sequence: TGCGCCAGCAGCCAAAACAGGGTGAACACCGGGGAGCTGTTTTTT. This translates into CASSQNRVNTGELFF.

The chain combines TRBV25-1 with TRBJ1-6; D is perhaps TRBD1 (5 bases). The CDR3 has 13 residues. Germline V CDR1 and CDR2: MGHDK, SYGVNS. V shed 7 bases and J shed 7 bases, with 11 bases lying between them. Written as DNA, the CDR3 is TGTGCCAGCAACCTGGGGGGGAATTCACCCCTCCACTTT. Its protein product is CASNLGGNSPLHF.

V gene TRBV28 combines with J gene TRBJ1-1, with unresolved D. The CDR3 spans 13 residues. The V end lost 6 bases, the J end lost 3 bases, and 11 bases lay between the germline ends. CDR1 and CDR2 (germline): MDHEN, SYDVKM. The CDR3 coding sequence is TGTGCCAGCAGGGTAGGAAGCGACACTGAAGCTTTCTTT. This gives the protein CASRVGSDTEAFF.

The genes are TRBV19 and TRBJ1-1; 7 nucleotides agree with TRBD1. The germline V gene encodes CDR1 LNHDA and CDR2 SQIVND (reference sequence). CDR3 length: 14 amino acids. V dropped 10 bases and J dropped 1; count of bases not matched to a gene: 9. The CDR3: CATQRGTANTEAFF. The CDR3 nucleotides are TGTGCCACCCAGAGGGGGACAGCGAACACTGAAGCTTTCTTT.

This clone came up a few times. CDR3 nucleotide sequence: TGTGCCAGCAGCTTATGGGGACAGGGGGCGTCTGGCTACACCTTC. Translation: CASSLWGQGASGYTF. This chain joins TRBV7-3 and TRBJ1-2, with 12 bases that match TRBD1. This CDR3 is 15 amino acids long. J gave up 7 bases and V 2 bases, and 5 bases lay outside the gene matches. Germline V lookup: CDR1 SGHTA, CDR2 FQGTGA.

The rearrangement joins TRBV15 to TRBJ2-7; 9 nucleotides agree with TRBD2. J lost 3 bases, V lost 0 bases, and 3 bases had no gene match. Germline-derived CDR1 and CDR2 are LNHNV and YYDKDF (reference sequence). The CDR3 covers 15 residues. For the CDR3, the DNA is TGTGCCACCAGCAGAGATGTTAGCGGGAGCTACGAGCAGTACTTC. This gives the protein CATSRDVSGSYEQYF.

Points on this clone: This sample includes further DNA sequences coding for the same CDR3. The CDR3 region has the DNA TGTGCCAGCAGCCCTTACAATCAGCCCCAGCATTTT. Translating gives CASSPYNQPQHF. The chain uses TRBV7-2 and TRBJ1-5, with D unclear. The germline gives CDR1 SGHTA, CDR2 FQGNSA. There are 12 residues in the CDR3. Deletions cut 5 bases from V and 3 bases from J, with 5 bases between.

This chain uses TRBV19 with TRBJ2-7; 14 nucleotides agree with TRBD2. The CDR3 is 17 amino acids. Germline V lookup: CDR1 LNHDA, CDR2 SQIVND (reference sequence). The J segment lost 5 bases and the V segment lost 4 bases, leaving 10 bases of the junction unmatched. In DNA, the CDR3 is TGTGCCAGTAGTACCTCCGGGACTAGCGGGAGATATAACGAGCAGTACTTC. It yields the protein CASSTSGTSGRYNEQYF.

This clone was counted once. The V gene is TRBV30, the J gene TRBJ2-1; TRBD2 matches 11 bases. Trimming at V came to 3 bases and at J to 5 bases, leaving 3 bases not matched to a gene. The CDR3 consists of 14 residues. The germline V gene has CDR1 GTSNPN and CDR2 SVGIG (reference sequence). CDR3 DNA: TGTGCCTGGAGGTTAGCGGGGGGGGACAATGAGCAGTTCTTC. Protein product: CAWRLAGGDNEQFF.

The J gene is TRBJ1-1, the V gene TRBV7-2, with TRBD1 matching 11 bases. This CDR3 is built from 14 residues. Germline V gives CDR1 SGHTA, CDR2 FQGNSA. Trimming took 5 bases from V and 4 from J; bases not matched to a gene: 3. The CDR3 bases are TGTGCCAGCAGCCGGACAGGGGGCGGCACTGAAGCTTTCTTT. It specifies CASSRTGGGTEAFF.

This clone was seen only once. The chain employs TRBV19 and TRBJ2-7, with D perhaps matching TRBD1 (6 bases). Trimming pared 5 bases from V and 6 bases from J, leaving 17 bases between. The CDR3 is 14 residues long. Looked up from germline, CDR1 is LNHDA and CDR2 is SQIVND (reference sequence). The CDR3: CASSHRDGKGEQYF. CDR3 in DNA: TGTGCCAGTAGTCACAGGGACGGGAAGGGCGAGCAGTACTTC.

This chain joins TRBV7-8 and TRBJ1-2; D uncertain. V was trimmed by 5 bases and J by 5 bases, leaving 6 bases between them. Per the germline V gene, CDR1 is SGHVS and CDR2 is FQNEAQ. The CDR3 extends over 11 amino acids. The CDR3 region has the DNA TGTGCCAGCAGCCAGGAATATGGCTACACCTTC. Residues: CASSQEYGYTF. The entire variable domain, with the rest obtained from reference TRBV7-8 and TRBJ1-2, is as follows: GAGVSQSPRYKVAKRGQDVALRCDPISGHVSLFWYQQALGQGPEFLTYFQNEAQLDKSGLPSDRFFAERPEGSVSTLKIQRTQQEDSAVYLCASSQEYGYTFGSGTRLTVV.

A single count supports this clone. Since the CDR3 does not end with the conserved phenylalanine or tryptophan, this likely comes from a read error. The rearrangement joins TRBV5-1 to TRBJ1-2, with 7 nucleotides matching TRBD1. The germline CDR1 and CDR2 sequences are SGHRS and YFSETQ. Losses at the gene ends were 3 bases for V and 4 bases for J; bases not matched to a gene: 9. The CDR3 contains 15 residues. The chain's CDR3 is CASSSGQARGYGYTL. The CDR3 bases are TGCGCCAGCAGCTCCGGACAGGCTCGAGGCTATGGCTACACCCTC.

The chain has TRBV7-9 and TRBJ2-7, with a weak D call TRBD1 (6 bases). Per the germline V gene, CDR1 is SEHNR and CDR2 is FQNEAQ (reference sequence). The CDR3 has 12 residues. V shed 7 bases and J shed 3 bases, with 10 bases lying between them. CDR3 coding DNA: TGTGCCAGCACCACACAGGGCTACGAGCAGTACTTC. Its protein product is CASTTQGYEQYF.

This sequence joins TRBV28 and TRBJ2-2; D might be TRBD2 (5 bases). CDR1 and CDR2 (germline): MDHEN, SYDVKM. The CDR3 is 16 amino acids. Trimming cost V 6 bases and J 4 bases, with 18 bases left between them. The CDR3, as DNA: TGTGCCAGCAGACCCGGTGGAAGGGAGTCCACCGGGGAGCTGTTTTTT. This encodes CASRPGGRESTGELFF.

This chain connects TRBV27 to TRBJ1-2; tentative D call: TRBD1 (5 bases). The CDR3 has 16 residues. V lost 4 bases and J lost 1, with 16 bases in between. The V gene's germline CDR1 is MNHEY and CDR2 SMNVEV (reference sequence). The CDR3 protein is CASSSRAPSLNYGYTF. As DNA, the CDR3 is TGTGCCAGCAGTTCCAGGGCCCCTTCTCTTAACTATGGCTACACCTTC.